The 14 T cell receptor beta chains listed next were all sequenced from one sample in a study of human T cells and chemical hapten exposure. TCRdb re-called the RACE reads through MiXCR, storing one row per CDR3 protein. The repertoire consists of roughly 60,000 distinct CDR3 sequences, with 9.5% to 15% occurring once and the leading ten covering roughly 2.4%. Time point meaning: patch test 3, about 24 weeks after DPC sensitization. This sample's treatment: therapeutic diphenylcyclopropenone sensitization with weekly scalp DPC. This material consisted of whole blood, taken in connection with sensitization to the hapten diphenylcyclopropenone (DPC). Receptors originate from a man aged 25-40 years with alopecia areata. Some clones in this sample may be carry-over from other donors' samples.

This rearrangement joins TRBV7-8 to TRBJ2-7; TRBD1 matches 7 bases. The CDR3 sequence is 15 residues long. CDR1 and CDR2 from the germline V gene are SGHVS and FQNEAQ. The ends lost 6 bases at V and 4 bases at J; junction bases unmatched: 12. CDR3: CASRGTDDMKYEQYF. CDR3 sequence (DNA): TGTGCCAGCAGGGGGACAGACGATATGAAGTACGAGCAGTACTTC.

The chain combines TRBV24-1 with TRBJ1-2; D gene uncertain. The CDR3 runs to 13 residues. Looked up from germline, CDR1 is KGHDR and CDR2 is SFDVKD. V was clipped by 6 bases and J by 2 bases, with 9 bases between them. CDR3 loop: CATSPGGNYGYTF. In DNA, the CDR3 is TGTGCCACCAGTCCCGGTGGGAACTATGGCTACACCTTC.

The V call is TRBV27, the J call TRBJ2-1, with D unresolved. The V gene's germline CDR1 is MNHEY and CDR2 SMNVEV (reference sequence). Trimming took 9 bases from V and 7 from J, leaving 10 bases between them. The CDR3 is made up of 11 amino acids. The DNA of the CDR3 is TGTGCCAGTACCGAAGGGAATGAGCAGTTCTTC. Protein product: CASTEGNEQFF.

This clonotype has more than one count but fewer than ten. The V call is TRBV7-2, the J call TRBJ1-4; D gene ambiguous. This CDR3 is 13 amino acids long. Per the germline V gene, CDR1 is SGHTA and CDR2 is FQGNSA. V was pared by 1 base and J by 6 bases, with 6 bases between. The chain's CDR3 is CASSLGTHEKLFF. The DNA of the CDR3 is TGTGCCAGCAGCTTAGGGACCCATGAAAAACTGTTTTTT.

This clonotype was seen more than once but under ten times. V is TRBV12-3 or TRBV12-4 and J is TRBJ2-3; TRBD2 matches 7 bases. The CDR3 extends over 14 amino acids. The V and J ends lost 6 bases and 6 bases, in that order; junction bases with no gene match: 9. CDR3 sequence reads: CASSPTSVGDTQYF. In DNA, the CDR3 is TGTGCCAGCAGCCCCACTAGCGTCGGGGATACGCAGTATTTT.

The V and J genes are TRBV28 and TRBJ1-1; no definite D call. Germline CDR1 reads MDHEN; CDR2 reads SYDVKM. The CDR3 consists of 12 residues. The V gene lost 10 bases and the J gene lost 1 base, with 10 bases spanning the gap. CDR3 coding DNA: TGTGCCATCTCTTCGGGGAACACTGAAGCTTTCTTT. Translation gives CAISSGNTEAFF.

This clonotype was seen many times. V usage is TRBV6-2 or TRBV6-3 and J usage is TRBJ1-1, with unresolved D. Germline loops: CDR1 MNHEY, CDR2 SVGEGT. The CDR3 is 13 residues long. V gave up 7 bases and J gave up 0 bases, with 9 bases separating them. CDR3 residues: CASTSLLNTEAFF. CDR3 bases: TGTGCCAGCACGTCGCTCCTGAACACTGAAGCTTTCTTT.

The V gene is TRBV20-1, the J gene TRBJ1-4; D gene ambiguous. Trimming removed 0 bases at V and 0 bases at J, with 8 bases between. CDR1 and CDR2 from the germline V gene are DFQATT and SNEGSKA (reference sequence). The CDR3 loop spans 15 amino acids. The chain's CDR3 is CSARDPGPTNEKLFF. In DNA form, the CDR3 reads TGCAGTGCTAGAGATCCCGGGCCAACTAATGAAAAACTGTTTTTT.

This clonotype has just a few counts. This chain links TRBV27 with TRBJ1-3; 11 bases match TRBD1. Germline CDR1 and CDR2: MNHEY and SMNVEV (reference sequence). CDR3 length: 16 amino acids. V dropped 2 bases and J dropped 0; count of bases not matched to a gene: 0. The CDR3 spells CASSLGTGGSGNTIYF. In DNA form, the CDR3 reads TGTGCCAGCAGTTTAGGGACAGGGGGCTCTGGAAACACCATATATTTT.

This clonotype was seen many times. V gene TRBV5-5 combines with J gene TRBJ2-1; 9 nucleotides line up with TRBD1. Trimming cost V 1 base and J 4 bases; bases outside gene matches: 6. This CDR3 region has 16 residues. Germline lookup yields CDR1 SGHKS and CDR2 YYEKEE (reference sequence). The CDR3 loop is CASSLSPGQGYNEQFF. The CDR3 DNA reads as TGTGCCAGCAGCTTGTCCCCGGGACAGGGATACAATGAGCAGTTCTTC.

This clonotype was observed at least ten times. V usage is TRBV20-1 and J usage is TRBJ1-1; perhaps TRBD1 as D (5 bases). Germline assignment: CDR1 DFQATT and CDR2 SNEGSKA (reference sequence). Trimming stripped 6 bases from V and 5 bases from J, with 16 bases between. The CDR3 extends over 13 amino acids. This chain's CDR3 is CSALGPGGTEAFF. In DNA, the CDR3 is TGCAGTGCGTTGGGCCCCGGGGGGACTGAAGCTTTCTTT.

In the case of this clonotype: A read error may explain this, as a much larger clone is one base away. The CDR3 region is CASSTSGTGGETQYF. CDR3 in DNA: TGTGCCAGCAGTACTTCCGGGACAGGGGGAGAGACCCAGTACTTC. V and J are TRBV27 and TRBJ2-5, with TRBD1 identical over 11 bases. CDR3 size: 15 residues. CDR1 is MNHEY, CDR2 SMNVEV, per germline (reference sequence). The junction had 6 bases not matched to a gene; V was cut back by 5 bases and J by 4 bases.

Only a few counts were recorded for this clonotype. V gene TRBV9 combines with J gene TRBJ1-1; D remains ambiguous. Germline V CDR1 and CDR2: SGDLS, YYNGEE. CDR3 length: 11 amino acids. V lost 0 bases, J lost 8 bases, and 5 bases lay in between. The CDR3 region has the DNA TGTGCCAGCAGCGTAGTTACAGAAGCTTTCTTT. This sequence encodes CASSVVTEAFF.

This clonotype came up a few times. This chain links TRBV30 with TRBJ2-7; D gene uncertain. Germline V gene sequence: CDR1 GTSNPN, CDR2 SVGIG (reference sequence). CDR3 length: 12 amino acids. Trimming pared 4 bases from V and 2 bases from J, leaving 9 bases between. CDR3 sequence (DNA): TGTGCCTGGATTAGGACGCCCTACGAGCAGTACTTC. This translates into CAWIRTPYEQYF.